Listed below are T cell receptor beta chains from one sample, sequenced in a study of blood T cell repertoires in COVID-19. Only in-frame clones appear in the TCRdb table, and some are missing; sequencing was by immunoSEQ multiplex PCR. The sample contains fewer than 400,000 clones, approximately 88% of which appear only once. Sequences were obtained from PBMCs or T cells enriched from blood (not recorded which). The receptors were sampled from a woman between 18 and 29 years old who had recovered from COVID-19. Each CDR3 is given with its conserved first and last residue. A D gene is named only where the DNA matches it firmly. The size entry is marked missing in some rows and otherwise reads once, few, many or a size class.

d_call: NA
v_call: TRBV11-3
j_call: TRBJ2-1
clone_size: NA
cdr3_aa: CASSLALVSYNEQFF
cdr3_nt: TGTGCCAGCAGCTTAGCCCTAGTCTCCTACAATGAGCAGTTCTTC

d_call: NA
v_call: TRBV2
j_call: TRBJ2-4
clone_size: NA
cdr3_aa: CASSDELAKNIQYF
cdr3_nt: TGTGCCAGCAGTGATGAGCTAGCCAAAAACATTCAGTACTTC

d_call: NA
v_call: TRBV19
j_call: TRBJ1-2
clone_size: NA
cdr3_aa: CASNRDYGYTF
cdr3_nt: TGTGCCAGTAATCGCGACTATGGCTACACCTTC

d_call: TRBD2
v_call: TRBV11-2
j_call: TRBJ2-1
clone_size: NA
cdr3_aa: CASSLSLAGSSYNEQFF
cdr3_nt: TGTGCCAGCAGCCTTTCCTTAGCGGGCAGCTCCTACAATGAGCAGTTCTTC

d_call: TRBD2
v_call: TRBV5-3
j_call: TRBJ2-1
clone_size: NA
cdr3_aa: CARKLAVDEQFF
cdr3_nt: TGTGCCAGAAAACTAGCGGTGGATGAGCAGTTCTTC

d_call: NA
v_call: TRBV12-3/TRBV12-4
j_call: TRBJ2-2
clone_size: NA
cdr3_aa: CASSQRSGELFF
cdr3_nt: TGTGCCAGCAGTCAACGGAGCGGGGAGCTGTTTTTT

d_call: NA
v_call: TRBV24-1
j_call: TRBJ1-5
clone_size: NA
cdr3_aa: CATSDLRPTGGKLGGNQPQHF
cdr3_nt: TGTGCCACCAGTGATTTGCGGCCCACCGGGGGGAAACTGGGGGGCAATCAGCCCCAGCATTTT

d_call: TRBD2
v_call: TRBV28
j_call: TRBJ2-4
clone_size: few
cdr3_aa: CASSPNQGLAGEIAKNIQYF
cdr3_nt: TGTGCCAGCAGCCCGAACCAGGGACTAGCGGGGGAGATAGCCAAAAACATTCAGTACTTC

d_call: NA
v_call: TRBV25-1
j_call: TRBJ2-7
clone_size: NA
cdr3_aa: CASSEWTGRAYEQYF
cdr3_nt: TGTGCCAGCAGTGAATGGACAGGGAGGGCCTACGAGCAGTACTTC

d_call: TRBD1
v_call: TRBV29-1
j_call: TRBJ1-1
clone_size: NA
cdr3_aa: CSVVGQGANTEAFF
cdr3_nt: TGCAGCGTTGTAGGGCAGGGGGCCAACACTGAAGCTTTCTTT

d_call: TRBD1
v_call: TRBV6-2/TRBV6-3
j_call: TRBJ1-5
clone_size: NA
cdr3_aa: CASSPRGEPQHF
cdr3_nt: TGTGCCAGCAGTCCCAGGGGGGAGCCCCAGCATTTT

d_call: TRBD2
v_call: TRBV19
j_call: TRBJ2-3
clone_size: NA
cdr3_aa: CASIPDRLAGGPVQYF
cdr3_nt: TGTGCCAGTATCCCGGACAGATTAGCGGGAGGGCCAGTGCAGTATTTT

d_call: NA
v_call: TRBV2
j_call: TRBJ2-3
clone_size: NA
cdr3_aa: CASRLDYTDTQYF
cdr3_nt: TGTGCCAGCAGGCTGGACTACACAGATACGCAGTATTTT

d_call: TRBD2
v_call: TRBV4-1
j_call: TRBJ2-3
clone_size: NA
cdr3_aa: CASSPVAGGPSTDTQYF
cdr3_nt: TGCGCCAGCAGCCCCGTAGCGGGAGGGCCTAGCACAGATACGCAGTATTTT

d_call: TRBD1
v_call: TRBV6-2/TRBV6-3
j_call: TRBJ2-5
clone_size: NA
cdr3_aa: CASSSWDRGSETQYF
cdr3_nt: TGTGCCAGCAGTTCTTGGGACAGGGGATCAGAGACCCAGTACTTC

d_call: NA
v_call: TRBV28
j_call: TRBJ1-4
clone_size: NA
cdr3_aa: CAKGTATNEKLFF
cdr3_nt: TGTGCCAAAGGGACTGCAACTAATGAAAAACTGTTTTTT

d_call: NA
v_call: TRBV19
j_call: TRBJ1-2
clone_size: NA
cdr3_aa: CASSIGRRSVRYGYTF
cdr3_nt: TGTGCCAGTAGTATCGGCAGGCGCTCAGTTCGCTATGGCTACACCTTC

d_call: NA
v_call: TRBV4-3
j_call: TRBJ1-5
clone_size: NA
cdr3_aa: CASSQDKAGNQPQHF
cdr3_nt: TGCGCCAGCAGCCAAGATAAGGCAGGGAATCAGCCCCAGCATTTT

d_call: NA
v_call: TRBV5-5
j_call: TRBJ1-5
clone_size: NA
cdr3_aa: CASSLVVSNQPQHF
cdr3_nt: TGTGCCAGCAGCTTGGTAGTCAGCAATCAGCCCCAGCATTTT

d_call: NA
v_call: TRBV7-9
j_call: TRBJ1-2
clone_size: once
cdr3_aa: CASSLGGLGYGYTF
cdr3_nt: TGTGCCAGCAGCTTAGGAGGCCTTGGCTATGGCTACACCTTC

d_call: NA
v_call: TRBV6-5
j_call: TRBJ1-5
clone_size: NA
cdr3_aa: CASSYLRGDQPQHF
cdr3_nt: TGTGCCAGCAGTTATCTTCGGGGAGATCAGCCCCAGCATTTT

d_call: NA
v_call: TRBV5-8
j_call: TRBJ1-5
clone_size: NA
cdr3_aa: CASSLASPLRAYQPQHF
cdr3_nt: TGTGCCAGCAGCTTGGCCTCTCCCCTGAGGGCTTATCAGCCCCAGCATTTT

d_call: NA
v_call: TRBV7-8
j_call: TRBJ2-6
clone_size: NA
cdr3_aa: CASSLDAYSGANVLTF
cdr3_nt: TGTGCCAGCAGCTTAGACGCGTACTCTGGGGCCAACGTCCTGACTTTC

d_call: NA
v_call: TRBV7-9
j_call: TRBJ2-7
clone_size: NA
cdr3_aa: CASSDPAGHTYEQYF
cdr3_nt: TGTGCCAGCAGCGATCCGGCAGGACATACCTACGAGCAGTACTTC

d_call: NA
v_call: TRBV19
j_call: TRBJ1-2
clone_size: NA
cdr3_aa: CATHPRQGPNYGYTF
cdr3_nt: TGTGCCACCCATCCCCGGCAGGGCCCCAACTATGGCTACACCTTC

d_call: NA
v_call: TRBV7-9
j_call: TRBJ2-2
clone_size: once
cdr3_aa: CASSLNSKTGELFF
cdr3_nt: TGTGCCAGCAGCTTGAACAGCAAAACCGGGGAGCTGTTTTTT

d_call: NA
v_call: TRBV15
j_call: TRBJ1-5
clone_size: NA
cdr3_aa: CATSRGRGGQPQHF
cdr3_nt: TGTGCCACCAGCAGAGGAAGAGGCGGGCAGCCCCAGCATTTT

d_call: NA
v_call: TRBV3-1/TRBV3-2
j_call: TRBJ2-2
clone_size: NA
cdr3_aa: CASSQELNAGRRAGELFF
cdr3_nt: TGTGCCAGCAGCCAAGAACTTAACGCGGGGCGCCGGGCCGGGGAGCTGTTTTTT

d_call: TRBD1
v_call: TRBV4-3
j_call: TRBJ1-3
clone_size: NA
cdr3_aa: CASSSYLRGPGNTIYF
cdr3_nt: TGCGCCAGCAGCTCTTATTTGAGGGGGCCTGGAAACACCATATATTTT

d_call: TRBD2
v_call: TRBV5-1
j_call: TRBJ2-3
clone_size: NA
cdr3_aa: CASSLTSGLTDTQYF
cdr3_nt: TGCGCCAGCAGCCTGACTAGCGGGCTCACAGATACGCAGTATTTT

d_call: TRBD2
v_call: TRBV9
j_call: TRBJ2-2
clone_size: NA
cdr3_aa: CASSVLAGGPVGELFF
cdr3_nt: TGTGCCAGCAGCGTATTAGCGGGAGGGCCGGTCGGGGAGCTGTTTTTT

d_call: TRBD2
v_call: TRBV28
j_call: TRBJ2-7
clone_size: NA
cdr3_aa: CASSLPSGGGRKEQYF
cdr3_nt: TGTGCCAGCAGTTTACCCTCGGGGGGGGGTCGGAAGGAGCAGTACTTC